In its sample, the clone carrying this T cell receptor (beta chain) was seen once. This record belongs to a study of OX40 agonist ivuxolimab in advanced cancers. CDR1 is LNHNV and CDR2 is YYDKDF in the germline V gene (reference sequence). V lost 3 bases to trimming and J lost 8 bases, with 16 bases between them. CDR3 length: 15 residues. Produced via immunoSEQ multiplex PCR; TCRdb's table is partial and in-frame only. The sample lists some 70,000 clones, over 75% seen once, with less than 9.5% in the top ten. This chain uses TRBV15 with TRBJ1-4; D gene ambiguous. The specimen comprised CD4+ or CD8+ T cells sorted from blood, sampled in a trial of the OX40 agonist ivuxolimab. The origin of this receptor is an adult with an advanced solid tumor such as melanoma, head and neck, liver or kidney cancer. Here the CDR3 DNA reads TGTGCCACCAGCAGTCTGCACCAGCGGGGAGAAAAACTGTTTTTT. It specifies CATSSLHQRGEKLFF.